This T cell receptor beta chain stems from a study of T-cell memory formation after mild COVID-19. Study context: Largely, TCR clusters stayed within a single donor. Overall study findings and caveats: Contracting clones, day 15 to 85, had balanced CD4/CD8, and later expanders favored CD4+.

From 5'RACE with constant-segment primers came TCR alpha and TCR beta cDNA libraries that carried sample barcodes and UMIs. TCRdb re-derived calls from the 5' RACE reads in MiXCR, one entry per CDR3 protein. The profile shows 250,000 to 350,000 distinct CDR3 sequences, 19% of them singletons. Regarding this clonotype: As yet, its antigen is unknown.

The clonotype originates from a man aged 18 to 30 who had mild COVID-19 (a few samples of this study predate the infection). Cell type and time point are not known. The sample taken for sequencing was PBMCs or a T cell subset sorted from them (not recorded which).

Here the CDR3 DNA reads TGTGCCAGCAGTCCGGACGGCGGGACCCAGTACTTC. Translating gives CASSPDGGTQYF. V usage is TRBV12-3 or TRBV12-4 and J usage is TRBJ2-5; D unresolved. V was shortened by 5 bases and J by 7 bases, with 11 bases between the two germline ends. The CDR3 is 12 residues long.